This T cell receptor beta chain was identified during a study of T cells in pancreatic ductal adenocarcinoma. V shed 6 bases and J shed 1 base, with 7 bases lying between them. The CDR3 contains 12 residues. From germline, CDR1 is SQVTM and CDR2 ANQGSEA. Using immunoSEQ multiplex PCR, the repertoire was profiled, and TCRdb retains in-frame clones only, with some absent. The sample consists of about 100,000 clones, roughly 95% of them appearing once. The count of this clone is one. The selected patients with pancreatic ductal adenocarcinoma had surgery but no neoadjuvant therapy. The rearrangement uses TRBV29-1 and TRBJ2-4; D uncertain. The sequenced sample consisted of PBMCs. The receptor was isolated from a human donor with pancreatic ductal adenocarcinoma. CDR3: CSVLSAKNIQYF. CDR3 coding DNA: TGCAGCGTGTTGAGCGCCAAAAACATTCAGTACTTC.